These 27 T cell receptor beta chains share one sample of origin, sequenced in a study of cytomegalovirus exposure and HLA in healthy donors. The PCR ran on 60 Vbeta and 13 Jbeta primers. Sequencing was performed with immunoSEQ multiplex PCR; in TCRdb, only in-frame clones are kept and a portion is missing. The table has 100,000 to 150,000 clones, about 75% seen once. Sequenced: PBMCs. All receptors come from a woman aged 40 to 50 in good health and CMV-seronegative.

V is TRBV19 and J is TRBJ1-5; the D gene is possibly TRBD1 (6 bases). V lost 4 bases and J lost 7, with 14 bases in between. CDR3 length: 14 residues. Germline V lookup: CDR1 LNHDA, CDR2 SQIVND (reference sequence). In nucleotides, the CDR3 is TGTGCCAGTAGTACCCCAGGGGCTGGGCAGCCCCAGCATTTT. This translates into CASSTPGAGQPQHF.

J is TRBJ2-3 and V is TRBV5-1; TRBD2 agrees at 9 bases. Germline values: CDR1 SGHRS, CDR2 YFSETQ. J gave up 5 bases and V 0 bases, and 10 bases lay outside the gene matches. This CDR3 comprises 17 residues. The DNA of the CDR3 is TGCGCCAGCAGCTTGGTCTCGCGGGGGGGCCCGGGAGATACGCAGTATTTT. Protein sequence: CASSLVSRGGPGDTQYF.

This clone was detected once. The chain has TRBV7-6 and TRBJ2-3; possibly TRBD1 for D (6 bases). Germline V gene data show CDR1 as SGHVS and CDR2 as FNYEAQ. The V end lost 5 bases, the J end lost 9 bases, and 12 bases lay between the germline ends. This CDR3 spans 12 amino acids. The CDR3 loop reads CASSPRGATQYF. In nucleotides, the CDR3 is TGTGCCAGCAGCCCCAGGGGAGCAACGCAGTATTTT.

The CDR3 nucleotides are TGTGCCAGCAGGATACAGGGTAACGACGAGCAGTACTTC. It is translated as CASRIQGNDEQYF. J is TRBJ2-7 and V is TRBV6-5; maybe TRBD1 (6 bases). The germline V gene has CDR1 MNHEY and CDR2 SVGAGI. V dropped 6 bases and J dropped 5 bases, with 14 bases sitting between them. This CDR3 is built from 13 residues.

J is TRBJ1-2 and V is TRBV7-3; 10 bases map to TRBD1. V lost 5 bases, J lost 10 bases, and 7 bases stayed unmatched. The CDR3 length is 13 residues. CDR1 and CDR2 from the germline V gene are SGHTA and FQGTGA. The CDR3 DNA follows: TGTGCCAGCAGCCCCCAGACAGGGGGCGCCTACACCTTC. Translating gives CASSPQTGGAYTF.

The chain links TRBV2 to TRBJ1-2; D ambiguous. V lost 2 bases and J lost 1, with 5 bases in between. The V gene's germline CDR1 is SNHLY and CDR2 FYNNEI. The CDR3 spans 13 residues. The CDR3 DNA reads as TGTGCCAGCAGTGAACGGGTTAACTATGGCTACACCTTC. Its protein product is CASSERVNYGYTF.

The CDR3 loop reads CASSRDTVSEQFF. The CDR3 DNA follows: TGTGCCAGCAGTAGGGACACTGTATCGGAGCAGTTCTTC. V gene TRBV6-4 combines with J gene TRBJ2-1; TRBD1 is a possible D gene (6 bases). The CDR3 runs to 13 residues. V shed 5 bases and J shed 10 bases, with 15 bases lying between them. Germline CDR1 MRHNA, CDR2 SNTAGT.

The chain recombines TRBV18 with TRBJ1-2; 12 bases fit TRBD1. CDR3 size: 17 residues. Germline assignment: CDR1 KGHSH and CDR2 LQKENI. Trimming took 3 bases from V and 2 from J; bases not matched to a gene: 7. The CDR3 sequence is CASSPGTGGRENYGYTF. Here the CDR3 DNA reads TGTGCCAGCTCACCTGGGACAGGGGGCCGTGAAAACTATGGCTACACCTTC.

This chain uses TRBV6-5 with TRBJ2-2; 9 bases are a match to TRBD1. The CDR3 spans 13 residues. V dropped 6 bases and J dropped 11; count of bases not matched to a gene: 7. Germline values: CDR1 MNHEY, CDR2 SVGAGI. The CDR3, as DNA: TGTGCCAGCAGCTATGGACAGGGGTCAGAGCTGTTTTTT. Residues: CASSYGQGSELFF.

The chain is built from TRBV6-6 and TRBJ1-1, with D possibly matching TRBD1 (5 bases). Per the germline V gene, CDR1 is MNHNY and CDR2 is SVGAGI (reference sequence). Trimming removed 5 bases from V and 6 bases from J, with 16 bases in between. The CDR3 loop spans 14 amino acids. The CDR3 reads CASSIPFRESEAFF. CDR3 coding DNA: TGTGCCAGCAGTATTCCCTTCAGGGAATCTGAAGCTTTCTTT.

The chain carries TRBV5-4 and TRBJ2-5; D uncertain. This CDR3 comprises 14 residues. The V end lost 2 bases, the J end lost 3 bases, and 11 bases lay between the germline ends. Germline V gene sequence: CDR1 SGHNT, CDR2 YYREEE (reference sequence). The CDR3 nucleotides are TGTGCCAGCAGCTTTGCATCTCGGGAAGAGACCCAGTACTTC. This sequence encodes CASSFASREETQYF.

The chain couples TRBV19 to TRBJ1-5; D remains unclear. CDR3 length: 16 amino acids. CDR1 LNHDA and CDR2 SQIVND come from the germline V gene (reference sequence). V lost 6 bases and J lost 4, with 19 bases in between. The CDR3 loop is CASSHSRGGLNQPQHF. The CDR3 DNA follows: TGTGCCAGTAGCCACTCTCGTGGAGGTTTGAATCAGCCCCAGCATTTT.

The chain uses TRBV5-4 and TRBJ1-1; D is undetermined. Germline values: CDR1 SGHNT, CDR2 YYREEE (reference sequence). Trimming pared 4 bases from V and 0 bases from J, leaving 7 bases between. The CDR3 contains 13 residues. CDR3: CASSIDMNTEAFF. In nucleotides, the CDR3 is TGTGCCAGCAGCATAGATATGAACACTGAAGCTTTCTTT.

V and J are TRBV6-1 and TRBJ1-5, with D unclear. The germline V gene encodes CDR1 MNHNS and CDR2 SASEGT. V was clipped by 3 bases and J by 2 bases, with 8 bases between them. CDR3 length: 14 amino acids. CDR3 nucleotide sequence: TGTGCCAGCAGTGATCTAGACGGCAATCAGCCCCAGCATTTT. This codes for CASSDLDGNQPQHF.

The chain is built from TRBV2 and TRBJ1-6, with 8 bases lining up with TRBD1. Germline CDR1 SNHLY, CDR2 FYNNEI. The J segment lost 7 bases and the V segment lost 3 bases, leaving 8 bases of the junction unmatched. The CDR3 has 16 residues. The CDR3 DNA follows: TGTGCCAGCAGTGACCCCACGACAGGGGAGAATTCACCCCTCCACTTT. Translation: CASSDPTTGENSPLHF.

The chain has TRBV19 and TRBJ1-2, with 11 bases lining up with TRBD1. The CDR3 contains 17 residues. V lost 3 bases and J lost 7; bases outside the gene matches: 13. Germline CDR1 and CDR2: LNHDA and SQIVND (reference sequence). The DNA of the CDR3 is TGTGCCAGTAGTATCTCCTCCGGGACAGGGGGTTTTGGTGGCTACACCTTC. It is translated as CASSISSGTGGFGGYTF.

The rearrangement links TRBV6-5 to TRBJ1-2; TRBD1 matches at 7 bases. Germline V gene sequence: CDR1 MNHEY, CDR2 SVGAGI. Trimming at V came to 5 bases and at J to 6 bases, leaving 9 bases not matched to a gene. This CDR3 has 14 residues. The CDR3 is CASSGRGGINGYTF. For the CDR3, the DNA is TGTGCCAGCAGTGGCCGAGGGGGCATTAATGGCTACACCTTC.

In DNA, the CDR3 is TGTGCCAGTAGTAGGGGACAGGGGGTCCCTGAAGCTTTCTTT. This codes for CASSRGQGVPEAFF. The V call is TRBV19, the J call TRBJ1-1, with 11 bases fitting TRBD1. J lost 6 bases, V lost 4 bases, and 4 bases had no gene match. The CDR3 has 14 amino acids. Germline V lookup: CDR1 LNHDA, CDR2 SQIVND (reference sequence).

The chain combines TRBV19 with TRBJ1-4; D is undetermined. The CDR3 is 15 residues long. V lost 4 bases and J lost 0, with 9 bases in between. Germline CDR1 and CDR2: LNHDA and SQIVND (reference sequence). CDR3 loop: CASSKEGPTNEKLFF. In DNA form, the CDR3 reads TGTGCCAGTAGTAAGGAGGGCCCAACTAATGAAAAACTGTTTTTT.

This rearrangement joins TRBV28 to TRBJ1-2; no definite D call. Trimming removed 10 bases at V and 1 base at J, with 10 bases between. Germline V gives CDR1 MDHEN, CDR2 SYDVKM. The CDR3 spans 12 residues. In DNA form, the CDR3 reads TGTGCCACGTTAAGAGTTAACTATGGCTACACCTTC. This sequence encodes CATLRVNYGYTF.

This clone was seen only once. The rearrangement joins TRBV6-5 to TRBJ1-5; D perhaps matches TRBD1 (6 bases). CDR1 is MNHEY and CDR2 is SVGAGI in the germline V gene. CDR3 length: 14 residues. V shed 5 bases and J shed 6 bases, with 14 bases lying between them. This CDR3 is CASSAGTRSQPQHF. CDR3 bases: TGTGCCAGCAGTGCCGGGACAAGGAGTCAGCCCCAGCATTTT.

The chain couples TRBV7-7 to TRBJ2-5; 8 bases are shared with TRBD2. Per germline, CDR1 SSHAT and CDR2 FNYEAQ (reference sequence). V dropped 2 bases and J dropped 1; count of bases not matched to a gene: 3. This CDR3 is built from 15 residues. The CDR3 nucleotides are TGTGCCAGCAGCTTATTAGCGGGGCCCCAAGAGACCCAGTACTTC. Residues: CASSLLAGPQETQYF. The whole variable domain, filled in from reference TRBV7-7 and TRBJ2-5, reads GAGVSQSPRYKVTKRGQDVTLRCDPISSHATLYWYQQALGQGPEFLTYFNYEAQPDKSGLPSDRFSAERPEGSISTLTIQRTEQRDSAMYRCASSLLAGPQETQYFGPGTRLLVL.

The chain employs TRBV7-2 and TRBJ1-2, with 7 bases identical to TRBD1. With V trimmed by 0 bases and J by 8 bases, 6 bases remained unmatched. CDR1 is SGHTA and CDR2 is FQGNSA in the germline V gene. The CDR3 length is 14 residues. The CDR3 nucleotides read TGTGCCAGCAGCTTAGCGAGGGGGCAGGGAGGCTACACCTTC. Its protein is CASSLARGQGGYTF.

CDR3: CAPLETGQVKRGYQPQHF. The DNA of the CDR3 is TGTGCCCCCCTTGAAACGGGACAGGTAAAGCGGGGATATCAGCCCCAGCATTTT. The chain joins TRBV11-3 to TRBJ1-5; TRBD1 agrees at 8 bases. V dropped 11 bases and J dropped 5; count of bases not matched to a gene: 23. From germline, CDR1 is SGHNT and CDR2 YENEEA. The CDR3 extends over 18 amino acids.

The DNA for the CDR3 is TGTGCCAGCAGTGAGCAGCGGTTGAGCTCCTACAATGAGCAGTTCTTC. Its protein product is CASSEQRLSSYNEQFF. The chain has TRBV5-4 and TRBJ2-1; weak D call: TRBD2 (5 bases). The germline V and J ends were trimmed by 5 bases and 0 bases, with 15 bases remaining between them. The CDR3 spans 16 residues. Germline V gene lookup returns CDR1 SGHNT and CDR2 YYREEE (reference sequence).

The chain has TRBV6-1 and TRBJ2-3, with D tentatively TRBD1 (6 bases). With 7 bases removed from V and 1 base from J, the gap between germline ends came to 15 bases. Germline assignment: CDR1 MNHNS and CDR2 SASEGT. CDR3 length: 15 amino acids. CDR3 protein: CASNLQGLGTDTQYF. CDR3 in DNA: TGTGCCAGCAACCTACAGGGTCTCGGCACAGATACGCAGTATTTT.

The chain joins TRBV5-1 to TRBJ2-5; 8 bases fit TRBD2. The ends lost 0 bases at V and 5 bases at J; junction bases unmatched: 3. The CDR3 extends over 14 amino acids. Germline CDR1 and CDR2: SGHRS and YFSETQ. This CDR3 is CASSLDRGGETQYF. CDR3 nucleotides: TGCGCCAGCAGCTTGGATCGGGGGGGGGAGACCCAGTACTTC.